This entry features one T cell receptor (beta chain) sequence. It has no known antigen specificity. No base quality values were provided; no much bigger clone lies one nucleotide off. The immunoSEQ Assay, a bias-controlled multiplex PCR, was used to amplify TCRbeta CDR3 regions from genomic DNA. The published analysis was carried out like this. The number of nucleated cells in each sample was estimated by amplification of reference gene primers within the assay. To quantify the absolute abundance of each unique TCRbeta CDR3 rearrangement, sequence reads were collapsed and filtered. Productive Simpson clonality was computed per sample as the square root of Simpson's diversity index over productive rearrangements. TCRdb took this table from immuneACCESS and kept in-frame rearrangements with V and J called. Such tables lack part of the clones; where checked against another copy, unresolved V genes explain under half of the gap, and the rest is unexplained. D and trimming come from the DNA, and the V and J calls and clone size come from that table. Counted in this sample were about 170,000 clones; 84% of them appeared once. The ten largest account for approximately 7.7% of the sample.

The sample is drawn from a study of blood T cell repertoires in COVID-19 (dated by TCRdb to about 2020). Regarding the study in general: Collaborator samples came from the United States, Italy and Spain and covered acute and convalescent phases of COVID-19. The sample metadata nearly always contained a de-identified subject ID, COVID-19 status, age in years and sex. The samples were drawn from two sources: the first 160 participants of the ongoing ImmuneRACE study, and 1,200 or so subjects contributed by 6 global collaborators. The prospective study material was composed of cDNA or gDNA derived from T cells, B-cell-depleted T cells, or PBMCs. The dataset comprised deeply sampled blood TCRbeta repertoires from subjects exposed to, actively infected with, or recovered from COVID-19. Where HLA class I and class II types were available, the types were taken from metadata supplied by the sample provider, not from assay-based typing. The repertoires were released in a freely available public database meant as a resource for research on the immune response to SARS-CoV-2.

The paper as a whole reports these results and caveats: The quantity of clinical and demographic metadata differed by source and by participant and was supplied without curation.

Sequences MNHEY (CDR1) and SVGAGI (CDR2) are obtained from the germline V gene. The CDR3 covers 15 residues, taking in both the cysteine and the phenylalanine. Solely the CDR3 DNA is kept, with 45 bases framed from the first base. Here V drops 8 bases and J drops 1 base, and the junction holds 5 bases not matched to any gene. A second Seattle source provided samples from volunteer blood donors who had recovered from COVID-19. Whole blood was collected in K2EDTA tubes by collaborating institutions according to the institutions' own protocols. For TCRbeta analysis, collaborator samples were shipped as frozen whole blood, as isolated PBMCs, or as DNA extracted from either sample type.

The source material was peripheral blood. The V gene is TRBV6-5 and the J gene is TRBJ2-4; 10 central nucleotides agree with TRBD1. This TCR came from a man between 40 and 49 years old who had recovered from COVID-19. The CDR3 sequence is CASFRTGGAKNIQYF. The nucleotides read TGTGCCAGCTTTCGGACAGGGGGTGCCAAAAACATTCAGTACTTC.